Presented here are 11 T cell receptor beta chains from one specimen sequenced in a study of T-cell memory formation after mild COVID-19. Each CDR3 protein gets one entry after TCRdb re-called the 5' RACE reads with MiXCR. Here the sample spans about 150,000 distinct CDR3 sequences, about 19% being singletons. The sequenced sample consisted of PBMCs or a T cell subset sorted from them (not recorded which). The source of these receptors is an adult woman who had mild COVID-19 (a few samples of this study predate the infection). Cell type and time point are not known.

Ten or more counts support this clonotype. The rearrangement links TRBV7-6 to TRBJ2-2; TRBD1 might be the D (6 bases). This CDR3 spans 14 amino acids. The V end lost 6 bases, the J end lost 0 bases, and 8 bases lay between the germline ends. The germline CDR1 and CDR2 sequences are SGHVS and FNYEAQ. CDR3: CASRGGSNTGELFF. Written as DNA, the CDR3 is TGTGCCAGCAGAGGGGGTTCGAACACCGGGGAGCTGTTTTTT.

The chain is built from TRBV4-3 and TRBJ2-3, with a possible D match to TRBD2 (5 bases). The CDR3 contains 15 residues. CDR1 and CDR2 (germline): LGHNA, YSLEER. V lost 3 bases and J 5 bases, leaving 15 bases between the germline ends. DNA for the CDR3: TGCGCCAGCAGCCATTTGGGAGTCGGAGAAGATACGCAGTATTTT. It encodes CASSHLGVGEDTQYF.

The chain combines TRBV6-2 or TRBV6-3 with TRBJ1-1; D is unresolved. The CDR3 spans 13 residues. The V gene lost 7 bases and the J gene lost 6 bases, with 15 bases spanning the gap. The V gene's germline CDR1 is MNHEY and CDR2 SVGEGT. The CDR3 coding sequence is TGTGCCAGCATTAAGACCCCTAAGGCTGAAGCTTTCTTT. It is translated as CASIKTPKAEAFF.

V is TRBV2 and J is TRBJ2-1; TRBD1 matches at 9 bases. The CDR3 runs 16 residues. Germline V gene lookup returns CDR1 SNHLY and CDR2 FYNNEI. V shed 6 bases and J 0 bases; nucleotides not matched to a gene: 6. This CDR3 is CASSRDRDSSYNEQFF. The CDR3, as DNA: TGTGCCAGCAGCCGGGACAGGGATAGCTCCTACAATGAGCAGTTCTTC.

There are a few counts of this clonotype. J is TRBJ1-2 and V is TRBV19, with D possibly TRBD1 on 6 matching bases. The CDR3 loop spans 15 amino acids. V lost 6 bases and J lost 4, with 18 bases in between. Germline CDR1 LNHDA, CDR2 SQIVND (reference sequence). The chain's CDR3 is CASRTGTSLVYGYTF. CDR3 sequence (DNA): TGTGCCAGTAGGACCGGGACAAGTCTCGTCTATGGCTACACCTTC.

The chain links TRBV12-3 or TRBV12-4 to TRBJ1-2; a possible D gene is TRBD1 (5 bases). CDR3 length: 14 amino acids. Trimming pared 5 bases from V and 4 bases from J, leaving 14 bases between. The CDR3 is CASSPKTAIYGYTF. The CDR3 DNA is TGTGCCAGCAGTCCAAAGACAGCTATCTATGGCTACACCTTC.

V and J are TRBV5-6 and TRBJ1-1; D call uncertain. The CDR3 extends over 14 amino acids. V lost 0 bases and J lost 1, with 7 bases in between. Germline V gives CDR1 SGHDT, CDR2 YYEEEE. The CDR3: CASSLGTKNTEAFF. The CDR3, as DNA: TGTGCCAGCAGCTTGGGGACTAAGAACACTGAAGCTTTCTTT.

This clonotype was observed a few times. The V call is TRBV6-4, the J call TRBJ2-2; D is unresolved. From germline, CDR1 is MRHNA and CDR2 SNTAGT. V was pared by 6 bases and J by 0 bases, with 8 bases between. CDR3 length: 14 residues. CDR3 in DNA: TGTGCCAGCAGGATCCATCCGAACACCGGGGAGCTGTTTTTT. Translation gives CASRIHPNTGELFF.

The rearrangement joins TRBV19 to TRBJ1-4, with 9 positions matching TRBD1. The CDR3 sequence is 16 residues long. From germline, CDR1 is LNHDA and CDR2 SQIVND (reference sequence). J gave up 7 bases and V 6 bases, and 12 bases lay outside the gene matches. The CDR3 sequence is CASSQGPGQGGEKLFF. The CDR3 nucleotides are TGTGCCAGTAGCCAAGGACCGGGACAGGGAGGTGAAAAACTGTTTTTT.

The chain combines TRBV20-1 with TRBJ2-2; the D call may be TRBD1 or TRBD2 (5 bases each). The CDR3 is 18 amino acids. The V end lost 1 base, the J end lost 4 bases, and 22 bases lay between the germline ends. CDR1 and CDR2 (germline): DFQATT, SNEGSKA (reference sequence). CDR3 DNA sequence: TGCAGTGCTAGAGTGCACCGGGCCAAAATGAGGGGCACCGGGGAGCTGTTTTTT. As protein: CSARVHRAKMRGTGELFF.

The sample holds a few counts of this clonotype. The chain couples TRBV2 to TRBJ2-1, with D perhaps matching TRBD1 or TRBD2 (5 bases each). Deletions cut 1 base from V and 8 bases from J, with 12 bases between. The CDR3 has 14 amino acids. Germline values: CDR1 SNHLY, CDR2 FYNNEI. The DNA for the CDR3 is TGTGCCAGCAGTGAAGTAAACCAGGGAGATGAGCAGTTCTTC. It specifies CASSEVNQGDEQFF.